This T cell receptor beta chain was profiled in a study of blood T cell repertoires in COVID-19. Looking at the study overall: Sources were T cells, B-cell-depleted T cells, or PBMCs; the material itself was cDNA or gDNA.

Germline values: CDR1 SEHNR, CDR2 FQNEAQ (reference sequence). The CDR3 runs to 16 residues. Trimming at V came to 1 base and at J to 4 bases, leaving 9 bases not matched to a gene. Profiled with immunoSEQ multiplex PCR; TCRdb holds only in-frame clones, not every one. This sample yields around 60,000 clones, of which around 82% are seen a single time; roughly 15% belongs to the top ten. The receptor was isolated from a man aged 55-75 years with COVID-19, enrolled during active disease. The V and J genes are TRBV7-9 and TRBJ1-2, with 7 bases aligning to TRBD1. Sequencing used peripheral blood. CDR3 region: CASSLVGGPGGYGYTF. CDR3 bases: TGTGCCAGCAGCTTAGTCGGGGGACCAGGGGGCTATGGCTACACCTTC.